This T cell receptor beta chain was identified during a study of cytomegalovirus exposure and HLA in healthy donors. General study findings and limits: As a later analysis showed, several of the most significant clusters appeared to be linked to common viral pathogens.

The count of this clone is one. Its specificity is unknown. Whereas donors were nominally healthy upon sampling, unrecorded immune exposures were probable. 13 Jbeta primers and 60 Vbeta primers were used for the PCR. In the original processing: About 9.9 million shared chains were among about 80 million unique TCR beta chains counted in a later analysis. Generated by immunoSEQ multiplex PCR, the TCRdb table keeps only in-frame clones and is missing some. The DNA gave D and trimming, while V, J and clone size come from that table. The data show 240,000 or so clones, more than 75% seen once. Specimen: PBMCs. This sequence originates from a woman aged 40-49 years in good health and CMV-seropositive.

The chain's CDR3 is CASSVVPDSVGGYTF. Written as DNA, the CDR3 is TGTGCCAGCAGCGTAGTCCCTGACTCCGTGGGTGGCTACACCTTC. The chain employs TRBV9 and TRBJ1-2; no clear D. Germline V gene sequence: CDR1 SGDLS, CDR2 YYNGEE. The V and J ends lost 0 bases and 7 bases respectively, with 16 bases between them. CDR3 length: 15 amino acids.